This TCR beta chain appears in the sequencing data of a study of OX40 agonist ivuxolimab in advanced cancers. The study in broad terms: Ivuxolimab, which targeted the costimulatory receptor OX40 (CD134), was an agonistic, fully human IgG2 monoclonal antibody. Peripheral TCRbeta sequencing aimed to test whether ivuxolimab altered TCR sequence diversity and caused clonal T-cell expansion. The paper describes the monotherapy dose-escalation part (N of about 57 patients) of the phase I trial of ivuxolimab. The dose-escalation cohort was around 83% male with a mean age of approximately 60 years, ranging from about 23 to 85. Of the roughly 52 dose-escalation patients, hepatocellular carcinoma was present in approximately 20, melanoma in approximately 15, renal cell carcinoma in 9 and head and neck cancer in 9. Prior anti-PD-1, anti-PD-L1 or anti-CTLA-4 therapy was permitted, and about two fifths of dose-escalation patients had received checkpoint inhibitors. Intravenous ivuxolimab was administered to patients every 2 weeks at six dose levels: 0.01, 0.1, 0.3, 1.5, 3 and 10 mg/kg. Partial responses occurred in three dose-escalation patients: two with cutaneous melanoma and one with hepatocellular carcinoma.

Genomic DNA was extracted from sorted cells for sequencing of the TCRbeta CDR3 region. TCRbeta CDR3 regions were sequenced using the immunoSEQ Assay. As stored in TCRdb, this immuneACCESS dataset retains in-frame rearrangements with V and J assigned. A fraction of the clones does not appear; measured against another copy, unresolved V genes explain less than half of the discrepancy, and the remainder lacks a known reason. The table for this sample lists around 95,000 clones; approximately 93% of them were counted only once. 0.2% to 0.3% of the sample rests with the top ten. Worth noting for this clone: Its antigen remains unidentified. Per-base quality was not reported, and no clone a single base away is much larger than it.

Patients with autoimmune disease history or receiving systemic immunosuppression were excluded from the trial. In every dose cohort, peripheral blood was drawn for TCR sequencing at baseline, cycle 4 day 1, and cycle 7 day 1. The samples were drawn from a first-in-human, open-label, multicenter phase I dose-escalation trial of ivuxolimab. Adults with locally advanced or metastatic melanoma, renal cell, hepatocellular, or head and neck squamous cell carcinoma were enrolled in the trial. Before TCR sequencing, CD4+ T cells and CD8+ T cells from peripheral blood were sorted into separate populations. The paper as a whole reports these results and caveats: Low levels of normalized T-cell clonal expansion were also seen in some patients who did not respond. On average, CD8+ T cells showed more expanded clones than CD4+ T cells after ivuxolimab. Which antigens the clonally expanded peripheral T cells were specific for was not determined. In the 0.1-3.0 mg/kg groups, partial responders had among the lowest normalized peripheral clonal expansion, particularly in CD8+ T cells. At doses of 0.1 to 3.0 mg/kg, clonal expansion of both CD4+ and CD8+ blood T cells was observed from baseline to week 6.

The CDR3 sequence holds 19 residues, the cysteine and phenylalanine included. Solely the CDR3 DNA is kept, with 57 bases framed from the first base. Taken from the germline V gene (reference sequence), the CDR1 and CDR2 loops are SEHNR and FQNEAQ. From V the trimming removes 7 bases and from J it removes 1 base, while the gene matches leave 15 bases of the junction unaccounted for. This sequence originates from an adult with an advanced solid tumor such as melanoma, head and neck, liver or kidney cancer. Sequenced here: CD4+ or CD8+ T cells sorted from blood, sampled in a trial of the OX40 agonist ivuxolimab. This receptor chain uses TRBV7-9 and TRBJ2-6, and 8 bases in between align with TRBD1. The sequence in DNA is TGTGCCAGCACTCCGGCGACCGGGACAGGTAGATCTGGGGCCAACGTCCTGACTTTC. It specifies CASTPATGTGRSGANVLTF.